These 18 T cell receptor beta chains were all obtained from the same sample, sequenced in a study of T cell changes during pregnancy in multiple sclerosis. The data were produced by immunoSEQ multiplex PCR, yet TCRdb's version contains in-frame clones alone and is incomplete. The sample includes about 87,000 clones, roughly 93% of them seen just once. The sequencing used peripheral blood, collected in the third trimester of pregnancy. Receptors originate from a female donor in good health, enrolled as a control in a pregnancy study.

This clone was seen a handful of times. V and J are TRBV2 and TRBJ1-2; 8 bases are shared with TRBD1. V gave up 0 bases and J gave up 8 bases; unmatched junction bases: 8. Germline values: CDR1 SNHLY, CDR2 FYNNEI. CDR3 length: 15 residues. CDR3 nucleotides: TGTGCCAGCAGTGAAGCGGGGCAGGGGGCGGGAGGCTACACCTTC. Translation gives CASSEAGQGAGGYTF.

The chain employs TRBV18 and TRBJ2-7; 7 bases match TRBD1. V lost 3 bases and J lost 4; bases outside the gene matches: 6. CDR1 is KGHSH, CDR2 LQKENI, per germline. The length of the CDR3 is 14 residues. CDR3 nucleotide sequence: TGTGCCAGCTCACCCCAACCGGGACAGTACGAGCAGTACTTC. It specifies CASSPQPGQYEQYF.

Here the CDR3 reads CASPEGLGGRSYEQYF. Here the CDR3 DNA reads TGCGCCAGCCCAGAGGGGTTAGGGGGTAGATCCTACGAGCAGTACTTC. The gene calls are TRBV5-1 and TRBJ2-7; D is perhaps TRBD1 (6 bases). The CDR3 has 16 residues. Germline lookup yields CDR1 SGHRS and CDR2 YFSETQ. With 7 bases removed from V and 1 base from J, the gap between germline ends came to 21 bases.

The chain joins TRBV7-2 to TRBJ2-3; 8 bases map to TRBD1. Trimming at V came to 6 bases and at J to 6 bases, leaving 5 bases not matched to a gene. This CDR3 has 13 residues. Germline values: CDR1 SGHTA, CDR2 FQGNSA. The DNA for the CDR3 is TGTGCCAGCAGTTTTCAGGGGGCGGATACGCAGTATTTT. It is translated as CASSFQGADTQYF.

The chain combines TRBV7-2 with TRBJ2-7; no clear D. The CDR3 has 13 residues. Germline V gene lookup returns CDR1 SGHTA and CDR2 FQGNSA. Trimming pared 3 bases from V and 3 bases from J, leaving 9 bases between. The CDR3 DNA reads as TGTGCCAGCAGCTTTCAGGCTGACTACGAGCAGTACTTC. Translating gives CASSFQADYEQYF. The variable domain in full, with the rest retrieved from reference TRBV7-2 and TRBJ2-7, is GAGVSQSPSNKVTEKGKDVELRCDPISGHTALYWYRQSLGQGLEFLIYFQGNSAPDKSGLPSDRFSAERTGGSVSTLTIQRTQQEDSAVYLCASSFQADYEQYFGPGTRLTVT.

V is TRBV7-9 and J is TRBJ1-5; 10 nucleotides line up with TRBD1. The germline CDR1 and CDR2 sequences are SEHNR and FQNEAQ (reference sequence). The CDR3 has 16 amino acids. The trim removed 5 bases at V and 0 bases at J, leaving 4 bases unmatched. The CDR3 loop reads CASSTGQGTSNQPQHF. The CDR3 DNA reads TGTGCCAGCAGCACGGGACAGGGGACTAGCAATCAGCCCCAGCATTTT.

The CDR3 is CATLRPGGGGELFF. In DNA, the CDR3 is TGTGCCACCTTGCGGCCAGGGGGAGGCGGGGAGCTGTTTTTT. The chain employs TRBV6-5 and TRBJ2-2; D is possibly TRBD1 (7 bases). Germline CDR1 and CDR2: MNHEY and SVGAGI. This CDR3 is built from 14 residues. V was pared by 10 bases and J by 7 bases, with 19 bases between.

The table lists this clone with a few counts. The rearrangement links TRBV30 to TRBJ1-1; D is unclear. V lost 4 bases, J lost 0 bases, and 6 bases lay in between. The CDR3 spans 12 residues. Germline values: CDR1 GTSNPN, CDR2 SVGIG (reference sequence). The CDR3 is CAWKTMNTEAFF. CDR3 DNA sequence: TGTGCCTGGAAAACTATGAACACTGAAGCTTTCTTT.

The V gene is TRBV25-1, the J gene TRBJ2-7; unclear D gene. V was pared by 7 bases and J by 2 bases, with 12 bases between. The germline gives CDR1 MGHDK, CDR2 SYGVNS. This CDR3 has 13 residues. This CDR3 is CASISAITYEQYF. The CDR3 DNA is TGTGCCAGCATAAGCGCCATTACCTACGAGCAGTACTTC.

This chain uses TRBV28 with TRBJ2-3; a weak D match, TRBD1 (6 bases). The length of the CDR3 is 15 residues. Trimming stripped 6 bases from V and 2 bases from J, with 15 bases between. Per the germline V gene, CDR1 is MDHEN and CDR2 is SYDVKM. CDR3 nucleotide sequence: TGTGCCAGCAGGCCTACTGGACAGTTCACAGATACGCAGTATTTT. Protein product: CASRPTGQFTDTQYF. The full variable domain, its missing parts supplied by reference TRBV28 and TRBJ2-3, is DVKVTQSSRYLVKRTGEKVFLECVQDMDHENMFWYRQDPGLGLRLIYFSYDVKMKEKGDIPEGYSVSREKKERFSLILESASTNQTSMYLCASRPTGQFTDTQYFGPGTRLTVL.

V usage is TRBV7-9 and J usage is TRBJ2-1; D gene unclear. Germline-derived CDR1 and CDR2 are SEHNR and FQNEAQ (reference sequence). CDR3 length: 15 amino acids. Trimming left V 0 bases short and J 6 bases short, with 12 bases between. CDR3: CASSLAKPISNEQFF. CDR3 in DNA: TGTGCCAGCAGCTTAGCGAAGCCTATTTCCAATGAGCAGTTCTTC.

This chain uses TRBV28 with TRBJ2-2, with a possible D match to TRBD2 (6 bases). V lost 2 bases to trimming and J lost 1 base, with 23 bases between them. The CDR3 length is 20 residues. Germline CDR1 is MDHEN and CDR2 is SYDVKM. CDR3 nucleotide sequence: TGTGCCAGCAGTTTAAAAGTAGGTGCGTTTGCTAGCGAGAACACCGGGGAGCTGTTTTTT. Translated, it gives CASSLKVGAFASENTGELFF.

As for this clone: Compared with germline, one end of the junction differs, possibly owing to a read error. The chain links TRBV28 to TRBJ2-7; 8 nucleotides agree with TRBD2. The CDR3 is 14 amino acids. CDR1 is MDHEN, CDR2 SYDVKM, per germline. CDR3 bases: TGTGCCAGCAGGCCATTCGACCGAGCGGGGGTATGTCGCTTC. Amino acid sequence: CASRPFDRAGVCRF.

The rearrangement uses TRBV15 and TRBJ2-1; 7 nucleotides agree with TRBD2. The CDR3 runs to 15 residues. Losses at the gene ends were 6 bases for V and 4 bases for J; bases not matched to a gene: 9. CDR1 is LNHNV, CDR2 YYDKDF, per germline (reference sequence). The CDR3 region has the DNA TGTGCCACCAGAACCGGGACTAACGCATACAATGAGCAGTTCTTC. This encodes CATRTGTNAYNEQFF.

The chain couples TRBV27 to TRBJ2-2; TRBD2 is a possible D gene (6 bases). This CDR3 region has 13 residues. Germline V gene data show CDR1 as MNHEY and CDR2 as SMNVEV (reference sequence). V shed 5 bases and J shed 13 bases, with 17 bases lying between them. The CDR3 reads CASSHPGGAMLFF. CDR3 nucleotides: TGTGCCAGCAGTCACCCCGGGGGTGCGATGCTGTTTTTT.

The chain recombines TRBV19 with TRBJ2-1; 8 bases are a match to TRBD2. The CDR3 length is 15 residues. Trimming took 3 bases from V and 6 from J; bases not matched to a gene: 7. Germline-derived CDR1 and CDR2 are LNHDA and SQIVND (reference sequence). The CDR3 DNA reads TGTGCCAGTAGTATCGGGGGACTAGGGGGCAATGAGCAGTTCTTC. This codes for CASSIGGLGGNEQFF.

The chain couples TRBV7-9 to TRBJ2-5, with D maybe TRBD2 (5 bases). V was clipped by 3 bases and J by 3 bases, with 11 bases between them. The CDR3 is 14 residues long. CDR1 is SEHNR, CDR2 FQNEAQ, per germline (reference sequence). The CDR3 spells CASSLGSLKETQYF. The CDR3 bases are TGTGCCAGCAGCTTGGGGAGTTTAAAAGAGACCCAGTACTTC.

This clone appeared a single time. V usage is TRBV28 and J usage is TRBJ2-1, with TRBD2 matching over 12 bases. J gave up 4 bases and V 4 bases, and 2 bases lay outside the gene matches. Germline V gene sequence: CDR1 MDHEN, CDR2 SYDVKM. The length of the CDR3 is 15 residues. CDR3 DNA sequence: TGTGCCAGCAGTTGGACTAGCGGGGCTTACAATGAGCAGTTCTTC. Translation: CASSWTSGAYNEQFF.